Included here is one TCR beta chain sequence, with context. Its antigen remains unidentified. TCRdb keeps only in-frame clones here, not all; method: immunoSEQ multiplex PCR. Of about 54,000 clones in the sample, roughly 81% were seen once. These data are taken from a study of OX40 agonist ivuxolimab in advanced cancers. As for the study in general: Participants, roughly 81% male, averaged about 59 years of age, ranging from 23 to 79.

Study observations and caveats: Part of the nonresponder group also had normalized T-cell clonal expansion that was low.

The input for sequencing was CD4+ or CD8+ T cells sorted from blood, taken in a trial of the OX40 agonist ivuxolimab. The receptor's source is an adult with an advanced solid tumor such as melanoma, head and neck, liver or kidney cancer.

CDR3 residues: CASSQAPIAGGPADTQYF. CDR3 DNA sequence: TGCGCCAGCAGCCAGGCTCCAATAGCGGGAGGGCCGGCAGATACGCAGTATTTT. V is TRBV4-3 and J is TRBJ2-3; TRBD2 matches 11 bases. Germline V gene sequence: CDR1 LGHNA, CDR2 YSLEER. V lost 3 bases, J lost 4 bases, and 12 bases stayed unmatched. This CDR3 comprises 18 residues.